This T cell receptor beta chain is from a study of CD8 T cells in Susac syndrome. Notes on the study in general: The total CD8+ repertoires yielded sixteen Susac-specific public clones and the CD8+ TEMRA repertoires yielded 5 or 6.

For this clonotype: Its antigen is not identified.

Random-hexamer reverse transcription was applied to roughly 0.45 to 1 ug RNA. TCRdb passed the immunoSEQ multiplex PCR reads through MiXCR, listing each CDR3 protein once. The repertoire consists of 65,000 to 100,000 distinct CDR3 sequences, with about 96% occurring once and the leading ten covering around 0.41%. This sequence was found in a human donor with Susac syndrome. The material sequenced was CD8+ T cells from PBMCs.

CDR3 residues: CASSFPGLAGPSTGELFF. Written as DNA, the CDR3 is TGTGCCAGCAGTTTCCCGGGACTAGCGGGACCCTCCACCGGGGAGCTGTTTTTT. The gene calls are TRBV12-3 or TRBV12-4 and TRBJ2-2; TRBD2 matches 13 bases. With V trimmed by 3 bases and J by 4 bases, 8 bases remained unmatched. This CDR3 comprises 18 residues.